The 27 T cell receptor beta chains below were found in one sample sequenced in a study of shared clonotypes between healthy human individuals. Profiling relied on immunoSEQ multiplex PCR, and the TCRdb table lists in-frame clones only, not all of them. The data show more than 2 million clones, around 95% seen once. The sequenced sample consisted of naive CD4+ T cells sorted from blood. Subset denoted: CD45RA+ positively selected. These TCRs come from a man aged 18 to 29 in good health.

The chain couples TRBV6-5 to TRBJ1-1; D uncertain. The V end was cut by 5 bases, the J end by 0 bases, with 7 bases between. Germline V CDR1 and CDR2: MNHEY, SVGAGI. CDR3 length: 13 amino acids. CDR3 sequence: CASSLEMNTEAFF. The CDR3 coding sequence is TGTGCCAGCAGTCTAGAAATGAACACTGAAGCTTTCTTT.

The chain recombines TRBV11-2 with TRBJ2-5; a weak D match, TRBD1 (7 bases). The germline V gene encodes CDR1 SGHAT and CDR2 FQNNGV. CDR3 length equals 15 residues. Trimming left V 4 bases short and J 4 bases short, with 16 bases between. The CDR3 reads CASSSRFRGVETQYF. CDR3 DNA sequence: TGTGCCAGCAGCTCACGTTTCAGGGGGGTAGAGACCCAGTACTTC.

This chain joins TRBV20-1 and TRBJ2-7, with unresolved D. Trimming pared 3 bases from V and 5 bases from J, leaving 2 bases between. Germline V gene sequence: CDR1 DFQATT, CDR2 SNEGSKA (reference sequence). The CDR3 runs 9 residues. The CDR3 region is CSASDEQYF. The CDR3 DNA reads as TGCAGTGCTAGTGACGAGCAGTACTTC.

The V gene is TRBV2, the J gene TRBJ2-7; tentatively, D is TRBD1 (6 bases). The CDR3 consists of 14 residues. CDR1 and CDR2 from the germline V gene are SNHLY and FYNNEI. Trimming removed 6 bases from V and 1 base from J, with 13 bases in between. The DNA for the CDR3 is TGTGCCAGCAGCCTACAGGGTCGGTCCTACGAGCAGTACTTC. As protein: CASSLQGRSYEQYF.

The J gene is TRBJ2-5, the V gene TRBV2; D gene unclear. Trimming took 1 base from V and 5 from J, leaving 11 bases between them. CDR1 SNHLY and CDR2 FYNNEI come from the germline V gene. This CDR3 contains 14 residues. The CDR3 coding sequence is TGTGCCAGCAGTGAAGATACAGTACGGGAGACCCAGTACTTC. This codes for CASSEDTVRETQYF.

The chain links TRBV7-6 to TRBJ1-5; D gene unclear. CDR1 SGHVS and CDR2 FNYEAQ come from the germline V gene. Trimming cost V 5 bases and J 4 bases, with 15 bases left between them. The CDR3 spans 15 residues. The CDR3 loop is CASSDVAGGNQPQHF. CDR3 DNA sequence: TGTGCCAGCAGCGATGTGGCGGGTGGAAATCAGCCCCAGCATTTT. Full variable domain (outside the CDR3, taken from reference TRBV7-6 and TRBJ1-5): GAGVSQSPRYKVTKRGQDVALRCDPISGHVSLYWYRQALGQGPEFLTYFNYEAQQDKSGLPNDRFSAERPEGSISTLTIQRTEQRDSAMYRCASSDVAGGNQPQHFGDGTRLSIL.

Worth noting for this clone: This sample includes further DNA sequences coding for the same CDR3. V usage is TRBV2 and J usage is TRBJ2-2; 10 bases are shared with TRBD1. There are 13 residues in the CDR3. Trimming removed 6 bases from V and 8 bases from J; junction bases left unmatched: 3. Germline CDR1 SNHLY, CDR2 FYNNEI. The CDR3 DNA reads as TGTGCCAGCAGGGGACAGGGGACTGGGGAGCTGTTTTTT. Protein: CASRGQGTGELFF.

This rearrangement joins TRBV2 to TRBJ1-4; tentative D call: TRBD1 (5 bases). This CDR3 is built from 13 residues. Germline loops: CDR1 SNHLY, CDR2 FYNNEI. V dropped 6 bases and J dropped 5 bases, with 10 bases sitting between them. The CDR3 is CASRGEGNEKLFF. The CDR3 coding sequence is TGTGCCAGCAGGGGGGAGGGGAATGAAAAACTGTTTTTT.

The chain's CDR3 is CASSQDRTGKDNQPQHF. The CDR3 bases are TGCGCCAGCAGCCAAGATCGGACAGGGAAAGACAATCAGCCCCAGCATTTT. The genes are TRBV4-1 and TRBJ1-5, with 8 bases aligning to TRBD1. CDR3 length: 17 amino acids. Unmatched junction bases numbered 7, after V lost 0 bases and J lost 3 bases. Germline values: CDR1 MGHRA, CDR2 YSYEKL.

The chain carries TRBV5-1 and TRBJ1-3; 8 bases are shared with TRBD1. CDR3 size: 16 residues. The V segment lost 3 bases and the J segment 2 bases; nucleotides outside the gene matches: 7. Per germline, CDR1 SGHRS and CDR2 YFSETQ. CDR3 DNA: TGCGCCAGCAGCTCCACAGGACAGGGACCTGGAAACACCATATATTTT. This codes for CASSSTGQGPGNTIYF.

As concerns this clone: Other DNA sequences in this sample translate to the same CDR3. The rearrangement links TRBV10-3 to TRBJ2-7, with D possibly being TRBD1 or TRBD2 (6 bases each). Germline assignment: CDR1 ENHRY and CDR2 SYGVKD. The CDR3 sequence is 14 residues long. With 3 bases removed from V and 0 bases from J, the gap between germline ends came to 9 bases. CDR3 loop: CAISEGGSSYEQYF. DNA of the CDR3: TGTGCCATCAGTGAAGGGGGGAGCTCCTACGAGCAGTACTTC.

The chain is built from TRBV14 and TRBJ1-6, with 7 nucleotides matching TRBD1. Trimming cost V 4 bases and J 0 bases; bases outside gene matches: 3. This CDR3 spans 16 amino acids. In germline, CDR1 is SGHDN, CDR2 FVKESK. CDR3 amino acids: CASSRGQSSYNSPLHF. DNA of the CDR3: TGTGCCAGCAGCCGGGGACAGAGCTCCTATAATTCACCCCTCCACTTT.

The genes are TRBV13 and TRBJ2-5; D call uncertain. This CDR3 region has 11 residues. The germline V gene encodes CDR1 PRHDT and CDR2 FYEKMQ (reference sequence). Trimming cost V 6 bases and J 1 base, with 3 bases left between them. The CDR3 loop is CASSIQETQYF. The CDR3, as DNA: TGTGCCAGCAGTATCCAAGAGACCCAGTACTTC.

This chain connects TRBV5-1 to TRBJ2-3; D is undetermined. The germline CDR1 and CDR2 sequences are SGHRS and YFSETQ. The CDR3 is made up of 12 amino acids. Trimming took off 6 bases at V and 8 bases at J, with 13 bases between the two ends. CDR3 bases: TGCGCCAGCAATAAGGAACCGACTACGCAGTATTTT. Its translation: CASNKEPTTQYF.

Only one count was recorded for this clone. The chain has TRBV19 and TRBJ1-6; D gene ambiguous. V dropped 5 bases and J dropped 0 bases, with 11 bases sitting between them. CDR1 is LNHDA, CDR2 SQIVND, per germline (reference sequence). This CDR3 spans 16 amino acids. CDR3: CASSRELSSYNSPLHF. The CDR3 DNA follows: TGTGCCAGTAGTCGAGAGTTGAGCTCCTATAATTCACCCCTCCACTTT.

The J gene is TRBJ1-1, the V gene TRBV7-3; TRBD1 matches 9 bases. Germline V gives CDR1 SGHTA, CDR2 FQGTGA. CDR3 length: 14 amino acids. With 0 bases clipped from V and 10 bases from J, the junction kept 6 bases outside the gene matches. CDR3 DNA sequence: TGTGCCAGCAGCTTAACGCCGGGACAGGGTGTAGCTTTCTTT. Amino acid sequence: CASSLTPGQGVAFF.

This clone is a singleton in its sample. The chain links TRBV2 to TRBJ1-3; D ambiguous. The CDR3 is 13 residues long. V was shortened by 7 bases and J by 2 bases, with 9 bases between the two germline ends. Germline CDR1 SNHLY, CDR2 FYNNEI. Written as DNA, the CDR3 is TGTGCCAGCAATGGGAGGGCTGGAAACACCATATATTTT. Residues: CASNGRAGNTIYF.

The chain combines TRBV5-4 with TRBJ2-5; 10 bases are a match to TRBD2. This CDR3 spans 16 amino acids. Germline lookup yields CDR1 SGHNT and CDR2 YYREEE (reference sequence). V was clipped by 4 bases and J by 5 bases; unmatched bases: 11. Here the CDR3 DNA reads TGTGCCAGCAGCCCTTTCCTAGCGGGAGTATCGGAGACCCAGTACTTC. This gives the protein CASSPFLAGVSETQYF.

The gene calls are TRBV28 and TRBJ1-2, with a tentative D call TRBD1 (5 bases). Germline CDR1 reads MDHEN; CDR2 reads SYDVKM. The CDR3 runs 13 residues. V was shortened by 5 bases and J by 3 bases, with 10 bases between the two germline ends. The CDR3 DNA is TGTGCCAGCAGTCCGACAGCTTACTATGGCTACACCTTC. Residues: CASSPTAYYGYTF.

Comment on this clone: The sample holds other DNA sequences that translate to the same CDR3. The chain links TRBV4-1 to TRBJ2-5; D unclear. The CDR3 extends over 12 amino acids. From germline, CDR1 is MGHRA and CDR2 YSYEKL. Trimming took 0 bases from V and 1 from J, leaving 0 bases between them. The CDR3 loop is CASSQDQETQYF. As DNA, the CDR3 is TGCGCCAGCAGCCAAGACCAAGAGACCCAGTACTTC.

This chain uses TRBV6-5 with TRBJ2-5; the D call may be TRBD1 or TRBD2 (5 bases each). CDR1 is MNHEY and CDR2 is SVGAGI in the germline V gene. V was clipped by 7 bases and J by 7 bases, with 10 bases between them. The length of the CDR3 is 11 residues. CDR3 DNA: TGTGCCAGCATGGGGGTCCGGACCCAGTACTTC. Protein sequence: CASMGVRTQYF.

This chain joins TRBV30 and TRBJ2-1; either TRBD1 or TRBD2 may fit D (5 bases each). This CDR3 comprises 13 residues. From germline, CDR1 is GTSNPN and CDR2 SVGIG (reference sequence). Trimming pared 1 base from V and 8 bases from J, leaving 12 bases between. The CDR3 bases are TGTGCCTGGAGTGCCAGACGAGGGGATGAGCAGTTCTTC. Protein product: CAWSARRGDEQFF.

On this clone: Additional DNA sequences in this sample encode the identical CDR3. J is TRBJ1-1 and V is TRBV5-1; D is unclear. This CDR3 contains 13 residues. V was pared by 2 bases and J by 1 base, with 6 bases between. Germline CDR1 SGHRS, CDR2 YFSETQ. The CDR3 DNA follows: TGCGCCAGCAGCTTTAGGGAGAACACTGAAGCTTTCTTT. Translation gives CASSFRENTEAFF.

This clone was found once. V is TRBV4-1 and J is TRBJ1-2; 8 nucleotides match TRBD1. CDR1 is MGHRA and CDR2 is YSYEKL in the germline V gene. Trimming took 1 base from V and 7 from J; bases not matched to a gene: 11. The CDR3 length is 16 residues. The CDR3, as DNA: TGCGCCAGCAGCCAAGGGCCCGGGACAGGATCATTTGGCTACACCTTC. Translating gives CASSQGPGTGSFGYTF.

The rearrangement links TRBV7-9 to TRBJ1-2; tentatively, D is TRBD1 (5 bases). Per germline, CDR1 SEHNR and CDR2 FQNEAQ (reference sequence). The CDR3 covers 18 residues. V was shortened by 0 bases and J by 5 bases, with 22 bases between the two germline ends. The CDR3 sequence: CASSLAEETAESGYGYTF. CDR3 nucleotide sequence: TGTGCCAGCAGCTTAGCAGAGGAGACAGCCGAAAGTGGGTATGGCTACACCTTC.

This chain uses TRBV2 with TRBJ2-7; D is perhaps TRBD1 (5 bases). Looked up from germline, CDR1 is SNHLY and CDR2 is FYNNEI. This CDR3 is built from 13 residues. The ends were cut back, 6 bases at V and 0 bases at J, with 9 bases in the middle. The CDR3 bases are TGTGCCAGCAGCACAGGAAGCTCCTACGAGCAGTACTTC. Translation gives CASSTGSSYEQYF.

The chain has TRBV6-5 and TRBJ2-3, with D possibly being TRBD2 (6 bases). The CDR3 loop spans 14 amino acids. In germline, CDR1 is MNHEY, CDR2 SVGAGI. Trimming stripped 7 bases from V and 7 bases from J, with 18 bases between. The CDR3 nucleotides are TGTGCCAGCACCCTTGGGGGGAAGTCGAATACGCAGTATTTT. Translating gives CASTLGGKSNTQYF.